The clone carrying this T cell receptor beta chain was counted at least ten times. CVID and control samples used equivalent genomic DNA input. Data came from immunoSEQ multiplex PCR; TCRdb stores just in-frame clones and leaves some out. The sample presents around 42,000 clones, none singletons. The entry originates in a study of T cell clonality in common variable immunodeficiency. The sample was peripheral blood mononuclear cells. The TCR comes from a person aged 18 to 70 in good health.

Incomplete CDR3 DNA: TGTGCCAGTACAACAGGGGTGACTAACTATGGC. Translation gives CASTTGVTNYG. The entire CDR3 sequence reads CASTTGVTNYGYTF. The rearrangement joins TRBV19 to TRBJ1-2; 7 bases are a match to TRBD1. From the germline J gene comes the end of the CDR3, since the read stops 3 residues before it. The germline V gene encodes CDR1 LNHDA and CDR2 SQIVND (reference sequence). This CDR3 comprises 14 residues. Unmatched junction bases numbered 5, after V lost 7 bases and J lost 0 bases.